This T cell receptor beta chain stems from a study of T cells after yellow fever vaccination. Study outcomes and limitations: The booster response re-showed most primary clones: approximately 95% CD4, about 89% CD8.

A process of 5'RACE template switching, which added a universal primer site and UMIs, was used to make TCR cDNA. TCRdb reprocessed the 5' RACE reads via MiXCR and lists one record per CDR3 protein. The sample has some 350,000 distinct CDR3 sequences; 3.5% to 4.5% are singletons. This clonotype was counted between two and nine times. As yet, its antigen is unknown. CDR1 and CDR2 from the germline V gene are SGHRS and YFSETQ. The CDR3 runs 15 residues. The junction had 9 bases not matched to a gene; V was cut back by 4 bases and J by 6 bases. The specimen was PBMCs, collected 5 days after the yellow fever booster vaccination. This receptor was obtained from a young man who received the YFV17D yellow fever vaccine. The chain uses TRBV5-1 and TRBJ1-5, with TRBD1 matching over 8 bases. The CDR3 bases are TGCGCCAGCAGCCCGGATGCAGGGGGCGGTCAGCCCCAGCATTTT. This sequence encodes CASSPDAGGGQPQHF.